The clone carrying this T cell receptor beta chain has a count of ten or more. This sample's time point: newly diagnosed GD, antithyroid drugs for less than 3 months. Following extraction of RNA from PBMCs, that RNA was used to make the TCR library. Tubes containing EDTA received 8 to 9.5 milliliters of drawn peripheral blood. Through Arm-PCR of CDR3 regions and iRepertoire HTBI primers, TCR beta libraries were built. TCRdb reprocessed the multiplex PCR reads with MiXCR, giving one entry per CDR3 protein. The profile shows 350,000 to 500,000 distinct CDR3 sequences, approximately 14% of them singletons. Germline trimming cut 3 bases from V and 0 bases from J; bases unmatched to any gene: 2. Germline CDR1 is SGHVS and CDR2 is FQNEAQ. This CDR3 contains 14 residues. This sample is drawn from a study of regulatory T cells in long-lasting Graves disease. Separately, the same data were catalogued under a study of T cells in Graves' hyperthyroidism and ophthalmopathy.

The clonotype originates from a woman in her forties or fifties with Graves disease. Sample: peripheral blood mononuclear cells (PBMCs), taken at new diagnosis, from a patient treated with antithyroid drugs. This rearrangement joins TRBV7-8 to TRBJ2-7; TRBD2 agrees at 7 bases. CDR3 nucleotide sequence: TGTGCCAGCAGCTTGGGACTAACCTCCTACGAGCAGTACTTC. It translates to CASSLGLTSYEQYF. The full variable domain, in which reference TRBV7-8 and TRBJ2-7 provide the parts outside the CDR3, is GAGVSQSPRYKVAKRGQDVALRCDPISGHVSLFWYQQALGQGPEFLTYFQNEAQLDKSGLPSDRFFAERPEGSVSTLKIQRTQQEDSAVYLCASSLGLTSYEQYFGPGTRLTVT.